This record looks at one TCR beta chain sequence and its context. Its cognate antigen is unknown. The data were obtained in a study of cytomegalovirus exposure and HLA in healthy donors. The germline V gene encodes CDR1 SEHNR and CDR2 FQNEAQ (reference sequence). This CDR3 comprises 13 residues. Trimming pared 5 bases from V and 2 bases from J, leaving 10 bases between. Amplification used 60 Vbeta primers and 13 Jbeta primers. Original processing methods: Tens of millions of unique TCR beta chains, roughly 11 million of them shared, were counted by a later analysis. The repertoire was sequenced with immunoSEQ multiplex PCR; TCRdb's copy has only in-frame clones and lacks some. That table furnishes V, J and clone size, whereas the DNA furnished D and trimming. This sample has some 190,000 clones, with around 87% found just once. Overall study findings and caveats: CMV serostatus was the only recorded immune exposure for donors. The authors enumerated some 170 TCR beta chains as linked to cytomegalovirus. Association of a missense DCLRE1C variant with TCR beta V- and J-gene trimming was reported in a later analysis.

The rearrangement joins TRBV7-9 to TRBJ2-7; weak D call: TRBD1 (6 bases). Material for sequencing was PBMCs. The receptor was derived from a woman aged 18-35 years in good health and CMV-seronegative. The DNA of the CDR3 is TGTGCCAGCAGCGCCGAGGGGGCCTACGAGCAGTACTTC. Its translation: CASSAEGAYEQYF.